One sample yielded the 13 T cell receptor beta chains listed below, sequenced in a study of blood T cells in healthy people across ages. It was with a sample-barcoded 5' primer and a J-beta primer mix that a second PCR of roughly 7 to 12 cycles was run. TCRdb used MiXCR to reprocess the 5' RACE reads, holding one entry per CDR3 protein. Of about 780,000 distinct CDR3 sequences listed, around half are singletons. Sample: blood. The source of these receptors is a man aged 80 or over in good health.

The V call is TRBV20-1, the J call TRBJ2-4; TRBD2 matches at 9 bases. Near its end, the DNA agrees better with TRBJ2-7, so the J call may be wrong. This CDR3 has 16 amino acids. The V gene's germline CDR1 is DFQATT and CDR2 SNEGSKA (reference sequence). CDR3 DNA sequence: TGCAGTGCTAGAGATAAAGCTAGCGGGATTCTCAACGAGCAGTACTTC. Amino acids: CSARDKASGILNEQYF.

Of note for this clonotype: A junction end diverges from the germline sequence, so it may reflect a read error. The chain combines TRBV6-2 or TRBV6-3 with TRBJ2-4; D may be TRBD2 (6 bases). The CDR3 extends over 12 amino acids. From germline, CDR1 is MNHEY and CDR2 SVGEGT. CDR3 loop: CASSAGLRKMDF. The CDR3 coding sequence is TGTGCCAGCAGCGCGGGACTCCGGAAAATGGACTTC.

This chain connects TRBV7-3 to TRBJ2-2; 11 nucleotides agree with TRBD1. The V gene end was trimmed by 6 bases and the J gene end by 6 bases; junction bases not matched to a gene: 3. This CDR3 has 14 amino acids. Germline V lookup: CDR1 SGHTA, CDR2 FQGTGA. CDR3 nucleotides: TGTGCCAGCAGTAAGGACAGGGGGCCCGGGGAGCTGTTTTTT. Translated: CASSKDRGPGELFF.

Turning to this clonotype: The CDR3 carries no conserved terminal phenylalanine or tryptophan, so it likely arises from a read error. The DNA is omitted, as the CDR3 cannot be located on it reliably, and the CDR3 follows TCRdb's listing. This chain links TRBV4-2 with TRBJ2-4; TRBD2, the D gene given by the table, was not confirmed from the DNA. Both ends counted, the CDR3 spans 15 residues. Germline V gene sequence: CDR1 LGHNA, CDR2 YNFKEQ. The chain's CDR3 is CASSQDRQQGQIEYI.

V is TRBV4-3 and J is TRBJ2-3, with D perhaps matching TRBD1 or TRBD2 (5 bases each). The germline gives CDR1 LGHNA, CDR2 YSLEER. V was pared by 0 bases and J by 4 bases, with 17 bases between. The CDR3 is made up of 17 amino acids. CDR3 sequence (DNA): TGCGCCAGCAGCCAAGATTCGGGGACCGACGCTCCAGATACGCAGTATTTT. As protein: CASSQDSGTDAPDTQYF.

The DNA of the CDR3 is TGTGCCAGCAGTGGTGCCAGGTCGTCACCCCTCCACTTT. This encodes CASSGARSSPLHF. This chain uses TRBV2 with TRBJ1-6; D unresolved. Germline CDR1 and CDR2: SNHLY and FYNNEI. This CDR3 is 13 amino acids long. Trimming shortened V by 4 bases and J by 10 bases, and 11 bases separated the two germline ends.

This CDR3 reads CSAHSVGLRTISEQFF. In DNA form, the CDR3 reads TGCAGTGCCCATAGTGTGGGACTCAGGACTATTAGTGAGCAGTTCTTC. V is TRBV20-1 and J is TRBJ2-1, with D possibly being TRBD2 (6 bases). V dropped 6 bases and J dropped 9 bases, with 27 bases sitting between them. The CDR3 has 16 residues. Germline-derived CDR1 and CDR2 are DFQATT and SNEGSKA (reference sequence).

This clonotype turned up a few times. CDR3 in amino acids: CSASVPLLYNEQFF. The CDR3 DNA reads TGCAGTGCTAGTGTACCTTTGCTTTACAATGAGCAGTTCTTC. The chain recombines TRBV20-1 with TRBJ2-1, with D uncertain. This CDR3 contains 14 residues. Germline lookup yields CDR1 DFQATT and CDR2 SNEGSKA (reference sequence). Trimming removed 3 bases from V and 4 bases from J, with 13 bases in between.

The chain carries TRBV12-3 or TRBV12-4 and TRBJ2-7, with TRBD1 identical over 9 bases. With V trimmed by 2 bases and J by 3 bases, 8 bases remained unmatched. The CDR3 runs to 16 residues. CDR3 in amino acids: CASSLWGTGRDYEQYF. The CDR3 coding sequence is TGTGCCAGCAGTTTATGGGGGACAGGGAGAGACTACGAGCAGTACTTC.

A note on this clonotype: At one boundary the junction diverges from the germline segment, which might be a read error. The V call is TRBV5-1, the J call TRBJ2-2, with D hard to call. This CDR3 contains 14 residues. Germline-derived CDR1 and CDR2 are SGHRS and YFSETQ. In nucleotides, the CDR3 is TGCGCCGGCAGCGTCCGGGCGACCACCGGGGAGCTGTTTTTT. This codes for CAGSVRATTGELFF.

The CDR3 DNA is TGTGCCAGCACCGATTACGGGGGAAGCACAGATACGCAGTATTTT. Amino acids: CASTDYGGSTDTQYF. V gene TRBV5-6 combines with J gene TRBJ2-3; D perhaps matches TRBD2 (6 bases). V was pared by 6 bases and J by 0 bases, with 14 bases between. This CDR3 contains 15 residues. Per the germline V gene, CDR1 is SGHDT and CDR2 is YYEEEE.

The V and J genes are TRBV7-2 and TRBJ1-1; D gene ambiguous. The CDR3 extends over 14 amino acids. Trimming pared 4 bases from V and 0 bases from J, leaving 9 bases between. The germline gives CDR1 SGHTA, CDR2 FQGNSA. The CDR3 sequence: CASSWARLNTEAFF. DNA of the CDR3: TGTGCCAGCAGCTGGGCCAGACTGAACACTGAAGCTTTCTTT.

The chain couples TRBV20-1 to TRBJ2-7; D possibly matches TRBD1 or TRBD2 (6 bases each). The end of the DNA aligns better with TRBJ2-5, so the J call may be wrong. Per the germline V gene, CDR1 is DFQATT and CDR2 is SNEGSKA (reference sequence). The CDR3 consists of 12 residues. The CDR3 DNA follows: TGCAGTGCCCCGGGGGCCAGAGAGACCCAGTACTTC. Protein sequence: CSAPGARETQYF.